This T cell receptor (beta chain) was observed in a study of spatial heterogeneity in lung cancer. Study-wide points: Tallies of expanded TCRs, which were sorted into ubiquitous and regional groups, correlated with counts of ubiquitous and regional nonsynonymous mutations, respectively. The number of expanded tumor alpha and beta chains correlated with mutation number.

TCRdb redid the calling of the 5' RACE reads with MiXCR, one entry per CDR3 protein. The data contain approximately 18,000 distinct CDR3 sequences, 5.5% to 6% of them singletons. The CDR3 is 11 residues long. Trimming removed 2 bases at V and 3 bases at J, with 3 bases between. Germline assignment: CDR1 SGHDT and CDR2 YYEEEE. The time point denotes: sample taken at primary tumor resection. Unsorted whole RNA from tumor, nontumor lung or frozen PBMC underwent sequencing. This clonotype was observed a few times. Its target is unknown. A much bigger clone sits one base away, suggesting this may be a read error.

The chain employs TRBV5-6 and TRBJ2-7; no definite D call. The TCR originated in a female donor with early-stage non-small cell lung cancer. The sample here was lung tumor tissue, taken at surgery. The DNA of the CDR3 is TGTGCCAGCAGCTTCGGCTACGAGCAGTACTTC. Its protein is CASSFGYEQYF.